The sequence of this T cell receptor beta chain was determined in a study of T-cell reconstitution after alpha-beta-depleted transplantation in children. This sample's TCRbeta library carried unique molecular identifier barcodes. TCRdb itself ran the PCR reads through MiXCR, one entry per CDR3 protein. The sample has about 340,000 distinct CDR3 sequences, less than 15% seen once. The CDR3 has 16 amino acids. V dropped 4 bases and J dropped 5; count of bases not matched to a gene: 14. Germline V CDR1 and CDR2: SGHRS, YFSETQ. The TCR sequence derives from a human donor who donated a stem cell graft to a child with Fanconi anemia. The chain has TRBV5-1 and TRBJ1-1, with TRBD1 identical over 7 bases. The sequencing used PBMCs, collected from the stem cell graft. The CDR3 DNA sequence: TGCGCCAGCAGCGGAGGGACAGTTCCTGGGGGGACTGAAGCTTTCTTT. It encodes CASSGGTVPGGTEAFF.